This T cell receptor beta chain stems from a study of low-dose radiotherapy and immunotherapy resistance in tumors. As for the study in general: Individuals in Cohort 2 had 1 Gy per fraction every two weeks, adding up to 13 Gy over 26 weeks. At a dose of 200 mg/m2, intravenous cyclophosphamide was given every two weeks, one day before radiation and immunotherapy.

The CDR3 spans 12 residues. Germline V gene sequence: CDR1 DFQATT, CDR2 SNEGSKA (reference sequence). With 5 bases clipped from V and 10 bases from J, the junction kept 8 bases outside the gene matches. Low-dose radiotherapy, low-dose cyclophosphamide, aspirin, ipilimumab and nivolumab were all given to the donors. Covering alpha and beta chains, TRAV- and TRBV-specific primers were used for the first-strand cDNA. A roughly 19-cycle PCR with a constant-region primer and V-primer adapter amplified TCRs. TCRdb processed the reads anew with MiXCR; each CDR3 protein has one entry. The table records 9,800 or so distinct CDR3 sequences, about 68% of them present only once.

The chain recombines TRBV20-1 with TRBJ2-3, with 8 bases lining up with TRBD2. The sequence was collected from a human donor with advanced metastatic prostate, ovarian, gallbladder or colorectal cancer (not recorded which). This table probably holds off-target reads from a library built for another chain. CDR3 residues: CSARGGEASQYF. CDR3 sequence (DNA): TGCAGTGCTCGGGGGGGCGAGGCGTCGCAGTATTTT.